The rows below give T cell receptor beta chains drawn from one sample of a study of chemoradiotherapy in HPV16-positive cancers. The table came from immunoSEQ multiplex PCR; TCRdb's copy has only in-frame clones and leaves some out. Among 9,500 to 15,000 clones listed, around 85% were seen once. This material was acquired from a patient who underwent chemoradiotherapy. The receptors here all came from a human donor with HPV-associated anogenital cancer. Each CDR3 is given with its conserved first and last residue. D genes are given only for firm matches. Only part of the rows carry a size: once, few, many, or a class if the clone is expanded.

J gene: TRBJ1-5; D gene: NA; V gene: TRBV12-5; clone size: NA; CDR3 DNA: TGTGCTAGTGGAGGACCGAGCCCCAATCAGCCCCAGCATTTT; CDR3 protein: CASGGPSPNQPQHF
J gene: TRBJ2-2; D gene: TRBD2; V gene: TRBV30; clone size: NA; CDR3 DNA: TGTGCCTGGAGTCTAGCGGGGGGGTTCAACACCGGGGAGCTGTTTTTT; CDR3 protein: CAWSLAGGFNTGELFF
J gene: TRBJ1-6; D gene: TRBD1; V gene: TRBV6-6; clone size: NA; CDR3 DNA: TGTGCCAGCAGCCCGGACAGGTATTCACCCCTCCACTTT; CDR3 protein: CASSPDRYSPLHF
J gene: TRBJ1-1; D gene: NA; V gene: TRBV6-5; clone size: NA; CDR3 DNA: TGTGCCGTGACAGTGAACACTGAAGCTTTCTTT; CDR3 protein: CAVTVNTEAFF
J gene: TRBJ1-5; D gene: TRBD1; V gene: TRBV19; clone size: NA; CDR3 DNA: TGTGCCAGTAGTATAGAGCGGGCGACAGGGACCGGACAGCCCCAGCATTTT; CDR3 protein: CASSIERATGTGQPQHF
J gene: TRBJ2-2; D gene: NA; V gene: TRBV18; clone size: NA; CDR3 DNA: TGTGCCAGCTCACCTACTATTATCGAAGGAAACACCGGGGAGCTGTTTTTT; CDR3 protein: CASSPTIIEGNTGELFF
J gene: TRBJ1-2; D gene: NA; V gene: TRBV7-9; clone size: NA; CDR3 DNA: TGTGCCAGCAGCTTAAGCTCCGGGGGCTACACCTTC; CDR3 protein: CASSLSSGGYTF
J gene: TRBJ1-1; D gene: NA; V gene: TRBV25-1; clone size: NA; CDR3 DNA: TGTGCCAGCAGTGAAGGGCACACTGAAGCTTTCTTT; CDR3 protein: CASSEGHTEAFF
J gene: TRBJ2-2; D gene: NA; V gene: TRBV14; clone size: once; CDR3 DNA: TGTGCCAGCAGCCAATTAAGGAACACCGGGGAGCTGTTTTTT; CDR3 protein: CASSQLRNTGELFF
J gene: TRBJ2-5; D gene: NA; V gene: TRBV7-2; clone size: NA; CDR3 DNA: TGTGCCAGCAGCTTAAGCGATGAAGAGACCCAGTACTTC; CDR3 protein: CASSLSDEETQYF
J gene: TRBJ2-2; D gene: NA; V gene: TRBV2; clone size: few; CDR3 DNA: TGTGCCAGCGGACCCGGGACAACCACTATCCGGGAGCTGTTTTTT; CDR3 protein: CASGPGTTTIRELFF
J gene: TRBJ1-2; D gene: TRBD1; V gene: TRBV7-3; clone size: few; CDR3 DNA: TGTGCCAGCAGCTCCCCAGTTCGGACAGGGGCCTGCTATGGCTACACCTTC; CDR3 protein: CASSSPVRTGACYGYTF
J gene: TRBJ1-1; D gene: NA; V gene: TRBV5-6; clone size: few; CDR3 DNA: TGTGCCAGCAGCTTGGTGAGAGGCGCTGAAGCTTTCTTT; CDR3 protein: CASSLVRGAEAFF
J gene: TRBJ1-4; D gene: NA; V gene: TRBV30; clone size: NA; CDR3 DNA: TGTGCCTGGAGTGTAAAGTGGGCGAGTGAAAAACTGTTTTTT; CDR3 protein: CAWSVKWASEKLFF
J gene: TRBJ1-6; D gene: TRBD1; V gene: TRBV2; clone size: NA; CDR3 DNA: TGTGCAAGCGCACGGGACAGGGGTATAGGGTCCTATAATTCACCCCTCCACTTT; CDR3 protein: CASARDRGIGSYNSPLHF
J gene: TRBJ2-3; D gene: NA; V gene: TRBV6-4; clone size: NA; CDR3 DNA: TGTGCCAGCAGTAAGGAGAGATCAGATACGCAGTATTTT; CDR3 protein: CASSKERSDTQYF
J gene: TRBJ1-2; D gene: NA; V gene: TRBV30; clone size: NA; CDR3 DNA: TGTGCCTGGAGCCGGGACTCTAACTATGGCTACACCTTC; CDR3 protein: CAWSRDSNYGYTF
J gene: TRBJ2-1; D gene: TRBD1; V gene: TRBV9; clone size: NA; CDR3 DNA: TGTGCCAGCAGCGTAAATCCGACAGGGGGCGATGAGCAGTTCTTC; CDR3 protein: CASSVNPTGGDEQFF
J gene: TRBJ1-1; D gene: NA; V gene: TRBV4-1; clone size: NA; CDR3 DNA: TGCGCCAGCAGCCAACAGACACTCGACACTGAAGCTTTCTTT; CDR3 protein: CASSQQTLDTEAFF
J gene: TRBJ1-4; D gene: NA; V gene: TRBV27; clone size: once; CDR3 DNA: TGTGCCAGCAGTGCCCGGACAGCAACTAATGAAAAACTGTTTTTT; CDR3 protein: CASSARTATNEKLFF
J gene: TRBJ2-7; D gene: NA; V gene: TRBV27; clone size: NA; CDR3 DNA: TGTGCCAGCAGTTTAGGAGGGGGCTCTGACGAGCAGTACTTC; CDR3 protein: CASSLGGGSDEQYF
J gene: TRBJ1-4; D gene: TRBD1; V gene: TRBV27; clone size: NA; CDR3 DNA: TGTGCCAGCAGATTCTCAGGGGGGGCTAATGAAAAACTGTTTTTT; CDR3 protein: CASRFSGGANEKLFF
J gene: TRBJ1-4; D gene: NA; V gene: TRBV5-1; clone size: NA; CDR3 DNA: TGCGCCAGCAGCTCAGGGGCGACTAATGAAAAACTGTTTTTT; CDR3 protein: CASSSGATNEKLFF
J gene: TRBJ2-3; D gene: TRBD2; V gene: TRBV7-2; clone size: once; CDR3 DNA: TGTGCCAGCAGACAGCCGGGACTAGCGACTGATACGCAGTATTTT; CDR3 protein: CASRQPGLATDTQYF
J gene: TRBJ1-2; D gene: NA; V gene: TRBV2; clone size: NA; CDR3 DNA: TGTGCCAGCAGCGCCGACACGGCCTTATATGGCTACACCTTC; CDR3 protein: CASSADTALYGYTF
J gene: TRBJ1-1; D gene: NA; V gene: TRBV5-8; clone size: NA; CDR3 DNA: TGTGCCAGCAGCGCCGAGGGAAGGGGGGTAGATGAAGCTTTCTTT; CDR3 protein: CASSAEGRGVDEAFF
J gene: TRBJ2-7; D gene: NA; V gene: TRBV7-8; clone size: once; CDR3 DNA: TGTGCCAGCAGCTCCCCGGGGGGAGGGGGCCCATCGAACTCCTACGAGCAGTACTTC; CDR3 protein: CASSSPGGGGPSNSYEQYF
J gene: TRBJ2-1; D gene: NA; V gene: TRBV5-6; clone size: NA; CDR3 DNA: TGTGCCAGCACCGGGCGGCGGGAGCAGTTCTTC; CDR3 protein: CASTGRREQFF
J gene: TRBJ2-7; D gene: TRBD1; V gene: TRBV4-3; clone size: once; CDR3 DNA: TGCGCCAGCAGCCAGATACAGGGGGCCTACGAGCAGTACTTC; CDR3 protein: CASSQIQGAYEQYF
J gene: TRBJ1-4; D gene: NA; V gene: TRBV5-1; clone size: NA; CDR3 DNA: TGCGCCAGCAGCTTAGACGGGGATAATGAAAAACTGTTTTTT; CDR3 protein: CASSLDGDNEKLFF
J gene: TRBJ1-5; D gene: TRBD1; V gene: TRBV18; clone size: once; CDR3 DNA: TGTGCCAGCTCACTCGGACAGGGTGGCAATCAGCCCCAGCATTTT; CDR3 protein: CASSLGQGGNQPQHF
J gene: TRBJ1-3; D gene: NA; V gene: TRBV9; clone size: NA; CDR3 DNA: TGTGCCAGCAGCGTAACAGATTTGAGCTCTGGAAACACCATATATTTT; CDR3 protein: CASSVTDLSSGNTIYF
J gene: TRBJ1-2; D gene: TRBD1; V gene: TRBV30; clone size: NA; CDR3 DNA: TGTGCCTGGTCGGGGACAGGCTATGGCTACACCTTC; CDR3 protein: CAWSGTGYGYTF
J gene: TRBJ1-2; D gene: NA; V gene: TRBV6-1; clone size: NA; CDR3 DNA: TGTGCCAGCAGTCCTACCCCCGGGTCCTCGCTGGGGTACACCTTC; CDR3 protein: CASSPTPGSSLGYTF
J gene: TRBJ2-2; D gene: NA; V gene: TRBV7-9; clone size: NA; CDR3 DNA: TGTGCCAGCAGCTTCCAGCAACCGAACACCGGGGAGCTGTTTTTT; CDR3 protein: CASSFQQPNTGELFF
J gene: TRBJ1-2; D gene: NA; V gene: TRBV5-1; clone size: NA; CDR3 DNA: TGCGCCAGCAGCTTGGACAGCGTGGCTGGCTACACCTTC; CDR3 protein: CASSLDSVAGYTF
J gene: TRBJ2-7; D gene: TRBD1; V gene: TRBV30; clone size: few; CDR3 DNA: TGTGCCTGGGGACAGGGTGCTAGATACGAGCAGTACTTC; CDR3 protein: CAWGQGARYEQYF